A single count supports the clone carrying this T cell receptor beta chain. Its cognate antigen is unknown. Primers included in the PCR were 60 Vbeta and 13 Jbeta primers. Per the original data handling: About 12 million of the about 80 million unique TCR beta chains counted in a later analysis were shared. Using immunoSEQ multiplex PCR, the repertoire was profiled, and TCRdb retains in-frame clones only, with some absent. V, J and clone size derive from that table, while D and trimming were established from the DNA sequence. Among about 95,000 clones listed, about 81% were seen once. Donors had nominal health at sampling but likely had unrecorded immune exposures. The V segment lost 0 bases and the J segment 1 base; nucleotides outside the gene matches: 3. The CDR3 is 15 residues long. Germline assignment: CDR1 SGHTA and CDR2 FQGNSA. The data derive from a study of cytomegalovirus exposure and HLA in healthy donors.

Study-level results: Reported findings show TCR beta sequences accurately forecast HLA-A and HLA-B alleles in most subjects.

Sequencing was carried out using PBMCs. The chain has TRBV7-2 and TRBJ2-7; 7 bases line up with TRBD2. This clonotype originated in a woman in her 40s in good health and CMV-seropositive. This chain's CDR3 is CASSLARLASYEQYF. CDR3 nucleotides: TGTGCCAGCAGCTTAGCGCGACTAGCATCCTACGAGCAGTACTTC.